This T cell receptor beta chain comes out of a study of blood T cell repertoires in COVID-19. Study in general: Specimens from acute and convalescent COVID-19 originated in the United States, Italy and Spain. Sample material is recorded as cDNA or gDNA derived from T cells, B-cell-depleted T cells, or PBMCs.

Libraries were prepared by immunoSEQ multiplex PCR; TCRdb keeps only in-frame clonotypes and omits some of them. The top ten clones hold roughly 12% of a sample with 100,000 or so clones, approximately 89% of them seen once. The CDR3 runs 14 residues. From germline, CDR1 is SEHNR and CDR2 FQNEAQ (reference sequence). V was trimmed by 4 bases and J by 7 bases, leaving 14 bases between them. The genes are TRBV7-9 and TRBJ1-5, with D tentatively TRBD1 (6 bases). The receptor comes from a woman in her twenties or thirties with acute or convalescent COVID-19. Sequencing was done on a sample of peripheral blood. In DNA form, the CDR3 reads TGTGCCAGCAGCTCAGAGGGGACATGGCAGCCCCAGCATTTT. Amino acid sequence: CASSSEGTWQPQHF. Looking up the rest from reference TRBV7-9 and TRBJ1-5 gives the full variable domain: DTGVSQNPRHKITKRGQNVTFRCDPISEHNRLYWYRQTLGQGPEFLTYFQNEAQLEKSRLLSDRFSAERPKGSFSTLEIQRTEQGDSAMYLCASSSEGTWQPQHFGDGTRLSIL.